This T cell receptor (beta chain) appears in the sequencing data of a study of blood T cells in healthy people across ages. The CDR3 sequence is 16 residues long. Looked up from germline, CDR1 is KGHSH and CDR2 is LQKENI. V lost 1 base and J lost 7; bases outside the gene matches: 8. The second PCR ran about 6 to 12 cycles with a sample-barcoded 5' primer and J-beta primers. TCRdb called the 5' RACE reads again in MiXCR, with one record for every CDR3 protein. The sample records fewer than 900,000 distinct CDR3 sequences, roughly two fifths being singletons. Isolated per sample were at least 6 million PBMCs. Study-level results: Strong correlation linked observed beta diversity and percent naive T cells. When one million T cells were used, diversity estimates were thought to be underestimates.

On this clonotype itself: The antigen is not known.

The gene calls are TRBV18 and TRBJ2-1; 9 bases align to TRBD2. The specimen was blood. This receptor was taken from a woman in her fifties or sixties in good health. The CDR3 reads CASSPLRGRDTNEQFF. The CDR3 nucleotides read TGTGCCAGCTCACCACTCCGCGGGAGGGATACGAATGAGCAGTTCTTC.